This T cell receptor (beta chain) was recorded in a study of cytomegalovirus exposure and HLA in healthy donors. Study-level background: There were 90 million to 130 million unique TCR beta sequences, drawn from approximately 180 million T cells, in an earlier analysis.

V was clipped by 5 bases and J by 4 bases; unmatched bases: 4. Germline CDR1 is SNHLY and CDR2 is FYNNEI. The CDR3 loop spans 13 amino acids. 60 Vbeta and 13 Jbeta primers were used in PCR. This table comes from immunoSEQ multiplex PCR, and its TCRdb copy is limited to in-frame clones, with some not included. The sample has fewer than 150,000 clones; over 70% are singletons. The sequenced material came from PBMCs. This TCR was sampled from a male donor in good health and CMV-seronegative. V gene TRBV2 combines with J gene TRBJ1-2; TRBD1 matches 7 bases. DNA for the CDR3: TGTGCCAGCAGTCTTACAGGGGCCTATGGCTACACCTTC. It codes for CASSLTGAYGYTF.